Listed here is a single TCR beta chain. This CDR3 is built from 15 residues. Germline assignment: CDR1 MNHEY and CDR2 SVGEGT. With V trimmed by 5 bases and J by 8 bases, 7 bases remained unmatched. The data derive from a study of T cells after yellow fever vaccination. TCRdb re-called the 5' RACE reads through MiXCR, storing one row per CDR3 protein. The repertoire holds about 320,000 distinct CDR3 sequences, with under 15% as singletons. This specimen consisted of CD4+ T cells sorted from PBMCs, obtained 15 days after the yellow fever booster vaccination. This TCR was recovered from a man aged 18 to 29 who received the YFV17D yellow fever vaccine. J is TRBJ2-1 and V is TRBV6-2 or TRBV6-3, with TRBD2 identical over 12 bases. CDR3 coding DNA: TGTGCCAGCAGTGATCTAGCGGGGGGGCAGGATGAGCAGTTCTTC. Translated, it gives CASSDLAGGQDEQFF.